This entry lists 4 T cell receptor beta chains sequenced from one sample in a study of T cell repertoires in cytomegalovirus infection. MiXCR, run by TCRdb on the reads, gives a single entry per CDR3 protein. Seen here are roughly 600,000 distinct CDR3 sequences, less than 25% observed once, and the top ten hold roughly 8%. Sequencing was performed on CD8+ T cells from PBMCs. The origin of the receptors is a human donor in good health (CMV status not recorded). Some clones in this sample may be carry-over from other donors' samples.

The J gene is TRBJ1-1, the V gene TRBV20-1, with D tentatively TRBD1 (6 bases). V was clipped by 0 bases and J by 5 bases, with 16 bases between them. The V gene's germline CDR1 is DFQATT and CDR2 SNEGSKA (reference sequence). CDR3 size: 15 residues. The CDR3: CSARDPQGRGTEAFF. The CDR3 DNA reads as TGCAGTGCTAGAGATCCTCAGGGGAGGGGAACTGAAGCTTTCTTT.

This chain uses TRBV7-9 with TRBJ2-5; 10 bases are shared with TRBD1. CDR3 length equals 16 residues. Losses at the gene ends were 6 bases for V and 2 bases for J; bases not matched to a gene: 9. In germline, CDR1 is SEHNR, CDR2 FQNEAQ (reference sequence). CDR3 amino acids: CASSSRDRGQQETQYF. The CDR3 coding sequence is TGTGCCAGCAGTTCCCGGGACAGGGGTCAACAAGAGACCCAGTACTTC.

The chain links TRBV28 to TRBJ2-1; no definite D call. CDR1 MDHEN and CDR2 SYDVKM come from the germline V gene. V was cut by 8 bases and J by 4 bases, with 18 bases left in between. CDR3 length equals 15 residues. The CDR3 is CASDRTGYLYNEQFF. The CDR3 DNA reads as TGTGCCAGCGATCGGACGGGTTACCTTTACAATGAGCAGTTCTTC.

The chain recombines TRBV7-3 with TRBJ2-5; D possibly uses TRBD1 or TRBD2 (6 bases each). Trimming stripped 5 bases from V and 1 base from J, with 20 bases between. Germline V gives CDR1 SGHTA, CDR2 FQGTGA. The CDR3 extends over 17 amino acids. The CDR3 reads CASSPLGGTSSQETQYF. DNA of the CDR3: TGTGCCAGCAGCCCTTTAGGGGGGACCTCTTCCCAAGAGACCCAGTACTTC.